The 20 T cell receptor beta chains below were found in one sample sequenced in a study of beta chain features in type 1 diabetes. No cognate antigen is known for these TCRs. Overall study results and limits: All four CD4+ subsets of Type 1 diabetes patients contained TCRB CDR3s that were moderately but significantly shorter.

The entirety of the isolated RNA underwent reverse transcription, so expressed TCRB transcripts were sequenced. Sequenced by immunoSEQ multiplex PCR; TCRdb stores in-frame clones only, minus some. The sample has approximately 730,000 clones, about an eighth seen once. Sequenced sample: naive CD4+ T cells from blood. These receptors all stem from a man in his late teens or twenties with type 1 diabetes.

This clone has just a few counts. For the CDR3, the DNA is TGTGCCAGCAGACCTTACACTTCCGGGACTATATACGAGCAGTACTTC. Its translation is CASRPYTSGTIYEQYF. V and J are TRBV7-8 and TRBJ2-7; TRBD2 agrees at 7 bases. Germline CDR1 SGHVS, CDR2 FQNEAQ. This CDR3 comprises 16 residues. Trimming at V came to 6 bases and at J to 4 bases, leaving 15 bases not matched to a gene.

This clone was counted only a few times. The chain couples TRBV6-1 to TRBJ2-2; TRBD1 agrees at 10 bases. This CDR3 has 14 amino acids. Germline V gene data show CDR1 as MNHNS and CDR2 as SASEGT. With V trimmed by 8 bases and J by 4 bases, 4 bases remained unmatched. The CDR3 DNA follows: TGTGCCAGCGTGGGACAGGGGAGCACCGGGGAGCTGTTTTTT. It is translated as CASVGQGSTGELFF.

The V and J genes are TRBV19 and TRBJ1-6; perhaps TRBD1 as D (5 bases). The CDR3 spans 13 residues. Trimming removed 8 bases from V and 8 bases from J, with 13 bases in between. Germline V gene lookup returns CDR1 LNHDA and CDR2 SQIVND (reference sequence). CDR3 DNA: TGTGCCAGTTCGCCCGGGGCCTATTCACCCCTCCACTTT. It codes for CASSPGAYSPLHF.

This clone was detected a few times. The V gene is TRBV2, the J gene TRBJ1-2; TRBD1 matches at 7 bases. Unmatched junction bases numbered 18, after V lost 4 bases and J lost 4 bases. The length of the CDR3 is 18 residues. Germline CDR1 reads SNHLY; CDR2 reads FYNNEI. Here the CDR3 reads CASSVTVGTVEWSYGYTF. CDR3 DNA sequence: TGTGCCAGCAGTGTAACGGTTGGGACAGTTGAGTGGAGCTATGGCTACACCTTC. Full variable domain (outside the CDR3, taken from reference TRBV2 and TRBJ1-2): EPEVTQTPSHQVTQMGQEVILRCVPISNHLYFYWYRQILGQKVEFLVSFYNNEISEKSEIFDDQFSVERPDGSNFTLKIRSTKLEDSAMYFCASSVTVGTVEWSYGYTFGSGTRLTVV.

V is TRBV10-3 and J is TRBJ2-7; the D gene is possibly TRBD1 (6 bases). The germline CDR1 and CDR2 sequences are ENHRY and SYGVKD. V lost 4 bases, J lost 6 bases, and 19 bases lay in between. The CDR3 runs 15 residues. The CDR3 sequence: CAISGGNREGREQYF. The CDR3 nucleotides are TGTGCCATCAGTGGGGGGAACAGGGAAGGACGCGAGCAGTACTTC.

This clone was detected only a few times. The rearrangement links TRBV5-1 to TRBJ1-2; D is perhaps TRBD1 (6 bases). The V gene's germline CDR1 is SGHRS and CDR2 YFSETQ. V dropped 3 bases and J dropped 2 bases, with 14 bases sitting between them. The CDR3 has 15 residues. In DNA form, the CDR3 reads TGCGCCAGCAGCTCATCGGGACACTCCAACTATGGCTACACCTTC. As protein: CASSSSGHSNYGYTF.

In regard to this clone: Other nucleotide sequences in the sample specify the same CDR3. The chain joins TRBV6-5 to TRBJ1-5; TRBD1 matches at 9 bases. This CDR3 has 14 residues. Unmatched junction bases numbered 3, after V lost 5 bases and J lost 4 bases. Germline loops: CDR1 MNHEY, CDR2 SVGAGI. The CDR3 loop is CASSPTGGNQPQHF. The CDR3 bases are TGTGCCAGCAGTCCGACAGGGGGAAATCAGCCCCAGCATTTT.

This clone was counted a few times. V is TRBV5-1 and J is TRBJ2-4, with 8 bases that match TRBD2. V trimming: 4 bases; J trimming: 7 bases; junction bases outside the gene matches: 10. From germline, CDR1 is SGHRS and CDR2 YFSETQ. This CDR3 has 15 amino acids. CDR3 region: CASSLAGREGNIQYF. In DNA form, the CDR3 reads TGCGCCAGCAGCCTGGCCGGGAGGGAAGGCAACATTCAGTACTTC.

This clone was counted a few times. V is TRBV10-1 and J is TRBJ2-2; no definite D call. Germline-derived CDR1 and CDR2 are WNHNN and SYGVQD (reference sequence). The CDR3 covers 13 residues. The V end lost 4 bases, the J end lost 5 bases, and 8 bases lay between the germline ends. CDR3 region: CASSARSTGELFF. As DNA, the CDR3 is TGCGCCAGCAGTGCCAGGTCGACCGGGGAGCTGTTTTTT.

This clone was counted a few times. The genes are TRBV30 and TRBJ1-1, with TRBD1 matching 8 bases. The trim removed 5 bases at V and 0 bases at J, leaving 2 bases unmatched. Germline V gives CDR1 GTSNPN, CDR2 SVGIG (reference sequence). CDR3 size: 13 residues. CDR3 bases: TGTGCCTGGGGGACAGGAATGAACACTGAAGCTTTCTTT. This codes for CAWGTGMNTEAFF.

The genes are TRBV30 and TRBJ2-1; perhaps TRBD1 as D (7 bases). With 5 bases removed from V and 7 bases from J, the gap between germline ends came to 12 bases. The CDR3 is 12 residues long. Germline CDR1 and CDR2: GTSNPN and SVGIG (reference sequence). CDR3 nucleotide sequence: TGTGCCTGGGCCTCAGGGGGGAATGAGCAGTTCTTC. It encodes CAWASGGNEQFF.

This clone showed up just a few times. V gene TRBV30 combines with J gene TRBJ2-4, with TRBD1 matching over 7 bases. CDR1 and CDR2 (germline): GTSNPN, SVGIG (reference sequence). V gave up 1 base and J gave up 4 bases; unmatched junction bases: 1. This CDR3 region has 13 residues. Written as DNA, the CDR3 is TGTGCCTGGAGTGGACAGGGAAAAAACATTCAGTACTTC. This gives the protein CAWSGQGKNIQYF. Drawing the rest from reference TRBV30 and TRBJ2-4, the complete variable domain is SQTIHQWPATLVQPVGSPLSLECTVEGTSNPNLYWYRQAAGRGLQLLFYSVGIGQISSEVPQNLSASRPQDRQFILSSKKLLLSDSGFYLCAWSGQGKNIQYFGAGTRLSVL.

The chain uses TRBV2 and TRBJ2-4, with 7 bases lining up with TRBD1. The V segment lost 8 bases and the J segment 0 bases; nucleotides outside the gene matches: 7. This CDR3 has 15 residues. Germline CDR1 and CDR2: SNHLY and FYNNEI. In DNA form, the CDR3 reads TGTGCCAGCCTGACAGGGACCCTAGCCAAAAACATTCAGTACTTC. Translation: CASLTGTLAKNIQYF.

The V call is TRBV23-1, the J call TRBJ2-7; the match to TRBD1 covers 11 bases. TRBV23-1 is an ORF, and what it does is uncertain. The CDR3 is made up of 16 amino acids. V gave up 0 bases and J gave up 5 bases; unmatched junction bases: 6. CDR3 loop: CASSQSPGTGGNEQYF. The CDR3 nucleotides read TGCGCCAGCAGTCAATCGCCCGGGACAGGGGGAAACGAGCAGTACTTC.

The chain combines TRBV6-6 with TRBJ1-1, with a possible D match to TRBD1 (5 bases). With 2 bases removed from V and 11 bases from J, the gap between germline ends came to 15 bases. CDR3 length: 13 amino acids. CDR1 and CDR2 from the germline V gene are MNHNY and SVGAGI (reference sequence). The CDR3 region is CASSYIAADKAFF. CDR3 nucleotide sequence: TGTGCCAGCAGTTACATCGCCGCGGACAAGGCTTTCTTT.

In this sample, this clone turned up a few times. The chain couples TRBV5-1 to TRBJ2-7, with D unclear. With 0 bases removed from V and 5 bases from J, the gap between germline ends came to 12 bases. The CDR3 sequence is 14 residues long. CDR1 is SGHRS and CDR2 is YFSETQ in the germline V gene. The CDR3 is CASSLDQLDNEQYF. In nucleotides, the CDR3 is TGCGCCAGCAGCTTGGATCAGCTTGACAACGAGCAGTACTTC.

The chain recombines TRBV6-1 with TRBJ2-5; D is unresolved. CDR1 is MNHNS and CDR2 is SASEGT in the germline V gene. Trimming stripped 3 bases from V and 5 bases from J, with 13 bases between. The CDR3 is 14 residues long. The CDR3 nucleotides are TGTGCCAGCAGTGATTCGACCATCCTGGAGACCCAGTACTTC. Encoded protein: CASSDSTILETQYF.

This clone was observed a few times. The chain combines TRBV7-9 with TRBJ1-2; maybe TRBD1 (5 bases). The germline V and J ends were trimmed by 5 bases and 4 bases, with 14 bases remaining between them. The CDR3 is made up of 14 amino acids. Germline assignment: CDR1 SEHNR and CDR2 FQNEAQ (reference sequence). The CDR3 sequence is CASSQMTASYGYTF. DNA of the CDR3: TGTGCCAGCAGCCAAATGACAGCGAGCTATGGCTACACCTTC.

The V gene is TRBV5-1, the J gene TRBJ2-3; D unresolved. Per the germline V gene, CDR1 is SGHRS and CDR2 is YFSETQ. This CDR3 contains 16 residues. The V end lost 0 bases, the J end lost 0 bases, and 11 bases lay between the germline ends. CDR3 region: CASSLDFGDSTDTQYF. The DNA for the CDR3 is TGCGCCAGCAGCTTGGATTTTGGCGACAGCACAGATACGCAGTATTTT.

V is TRBV15 and J is TRBJ2-5, with D perhaps TRBD1 (5 bases). Germline V gene data show CDR1 as LNHNV and CDR2 as YYDKDF (reference sequence). The length of the CDR3 is 16 residues. V was pared by 0 bases and J by 1 base, with 12 bases between. The CDR3, as DNA: TGTGCCACCAGCAGAGATCGCAGGGTGGGCCAAGAGACCCAGTACTTC. Translation: CATSRDRRVGQETQYF.